One sample yielded the 27 T cell receptor beta chains listed below, sequenced in a study of PD-L1 blockade in urothelial cancer. Libraries were prepared by immunoSEQ multiplex PCR; TCRdb keeps only in-frame clonotypes and omits some of them. There are around 100,000 clones in the sample; less than 95% occur only once, and around 4% lies in the top ten. This sample's time point: peripheral blood 6 weeks after treatment start. This specimen was PBMCs, taken around atezolizumab (anti-PD-L1) treatment. The receptors originated from a man aged 55 to 70 with urothelial cancer.

The chain uses TRBV5-1 and TRBJ2-5, with D perhaps TRBD1 (6 bases). V was cut by 0 bases and J by 3 bases, with 12 bases left in between. Germline CDR1 is SGHRS and CDR2 is YFSETQ. This CDR3 has 15 amino acids. The CDR3 here is CASSLVGPGEETQYF. The DNA for the CDR3 is TGCGCCAGCAGCTTGGTAGGGCCAGGGGAAGAGACCCAGTACTTC.

The CDR3 loop reads CASSEGLDQETQYF. CDR3 coding DNA: TGTGCCAGCAGTGAAGGGCTAGATCAAGAGACCCAGTACTTC. The chain combines TRBV2 with TRBJ2-5, with D unclear. Between the trimmed V and J ends, which lost 1 base and 2 bases, there was a span of 8 bases. CDR1 and CDR2 from the germline V gene are SNHLY and FYNNEI. There are 14 residues in the CDR3.

The chain joins TRBV29-1 to TRBJ2-3; maybe TRBD2 (5 bases). Germline assignment: CDR1 SQVTM and CDR2 ANQGSEA. This CDR3 is built from 14 residues. V was cut by 3 bases and J by 1 base, with 11 bases left in between. CDR3 bases: TGCAGCGTTGAGGGGAGTTTTGGCACAGATACGCAGTATTTT. This gives the protein CSVEGSFGTDTQYF.

The J gene is TRBJ2-7, the V gene TRBV6-6; TRBD1 matches at 8 bases. CDR3 length: 15 amino acids. Germline V gene sequence: CDR1 MNHNY, CDR2 SVGAGI (reference sequence). J lost 8 bases, V lost 4 bases, and 13 bases had no gene match. This chain's CDR3 is CASSSGVGRGLQQYF. As DNA, the CDR3 is TGTGCCAGCAGTTCAGGGGTAGGCAGGGGGCTACAGCAGTACTTC.

The J gene is TRBJ2-2, the V gene TRBV6-1; 11 bases fit TRBD2. The junction had 11 bases not matched to a gene; V was cut back by 9 bases and J by 8 bases. The CDR3 has 15 amino acids. Germline lookup yields CDR1 MNHNS and CDR2 SASEGT. The CDR3 DNA follows: TGTGCCAGTTCTAAGACTAGCGGGATGGCGGGGGAGCTGTTTTTT. Translated, it gives CASSKTSGMAGELFF.

A few counts support this clone. This chain uses TRBV6-4 with TRBJ2-2, with 9 bases aligning to TRBD1. The trim removed 6 bases at V and 7 bases at J, leaving 6 bases unmatched. Germline lookup yields CDR1 MRHNA and CDR2 SNTAGT. This CDR3 comprises 14 residues. The CDR3 coding sequence is TGTGCCAGCAGCCCCAGACAGGGGGACGGGGAGCTGTTTTTT. Its translation: CASSPRQGDGELFF.

The chain recombines TRBV6-1 with TRBJ1-2, with TRBD1 matching 9 bases. This CDR3 spans 15 amino acids. The ends lost 6 bases at V and 6 bases at J; junction bases unmatched: 11. Per the germline V gene, CDR1 is MNHNS and CDR2 is SASEGT. The CDR3 region is CASSSGGQGGDGYTF. In nucleotides, the CDR3 is TGTGCCAGCAGCTCGGGGGGACAGGGAGGAGATGGCTACACCTTC.

J is TRBJ2-7 and V is TRBV28, with TRBD2 matching over 8 bases. This CDR3 is built from 15 residues. Germline V gene data show CDR1 as MDHEN and CDR2 as SYDVKM. V was pared by 6 bases and J by 0 bases, with 7 bases of the junction left unmatched. The CDR3, as DNA: TGTGCCAGCAGCCAGCATAGCGGGACCTCCTACGAGCAGTACTTC. It codes for CASSQHSGTSYEQYF.

The CDR3: CASSSTGGIYEQYF. The CDR3 nucleotides are TGTGCCAGCAGCTCGACAGGGGGCATTTACGAGCAGTACTTC. The V call is TRBV11-2, the J call TRBJ2-7, with TRBD1 matching 10 bases. V lost 4 bases, J lost 4 bases, and 4 bases stayed unmatched. The length of the CDR3 is 14 residues. The germline CDR1 and CDR2 sequences are SGHAT and FQNNGV.

The chain joins TRBV2 to TRBJ2-7; a weak D match, TRBD2 (6 bases). V gave up 6 bases and J gave up 2 bases, with 17 bases separating them. This CDR3 region has 15 residues. Per the germline V gene, CDR1 is SNHLY and CDR2 is FYNNEI. CDR3 DNA: TGTGCCAGCAGGGCGGGGTTAGCGGCTACCTACGAGCAGTACTTC. Protein: CASRAGLAATYEQYF. Variable domain in full (rest from reference TRBV2 and TRBJ2-7): EPEVTQTPSHQVTQMGQEVILRCVPISNHLYFYWYRQILGQKVEFLVSFYNNEISEKSEIFDDQFSVERPDGSNFTLKIRSTKLEDSAMYFCASRAGLAATYEQYFGPGTRLTVT.

The J gene is TRBJ2-5, the V gene TRBV7-7; 8 nucleotides line up with TRBD2. The CDR3 spans 17 residues. After removal of 0 bases from V and 1 base from J, the junction contained 7 bases not matched to a gene. Germline assignment: CDR1 SSHAT and CDR2 FNYEAQ (reference sequence). The CDR3 is CASSLALSGVLQETQYF. CDR3 coding DNA: TGTGCCAGCAGCTTAGCGCTTAGCGGGGTCCTCCAAGAGACCCAGTACTTC.

V gene TRBV14 combines with J gene TRBJ2-7; weak D call: TRBD1 (6 bases). V lost 3 bases, J lost 2 bases, and 11 bases lay in between. This CDR3 region has 14 residues. Germline values: CDR1 SGHDN, CDR2 FVKESK. CDR3 protein: CASSQKTGTYEQYF. The CDR3 coding sequence is TGTGCCAGCAGCCAGAAGACAGGTACCTACGAGCAGTACTTC.

The chain links TRBV15 to TRBJ2-3, with 8 positions matching TRBD2. CDR1 and CDR2 from the germline V gene are LNHNV and YYDKDF (reference sequence). V lost 0 bases to trimming and J lost 3 bases; unmatched junction nucleotides: 11. The CDR3 has 18 amino acids. The CDR3 loop is CATSRDAGGSRGTDTQYF. The DNA of the CDR3 is TGTGCCACCAGCAGAGATGCGGGGGGCTCGCGGGGTACAGATACGCAGTATTTT. The whole variable domain, filled in from reference TRBV15 and TRBJ2-3, reads DAMVIQNPRYQVTQFGKPVTLSCSQTLNHNVMYWYQQKSSQAPKLLFHYYDKDFNNEADTPDNFQSRRPNTSFCFLDIRSPGLGDTAMYLCATSRDAGGSRGTDTQYFGPGTRLTVL.

The chain employs TRBV30 and TRBJ1-5, with no clear D. V was pared by 5 bases and J by 5 bases, with 10 bases between. Germline CDR1 is GTSNPN and CDR2 is SVGIG (reference sequence). CDR3 length: 12 residues. Here the CDR3 DNA reads TGTGCCTGGTCCCTCAACTATCAGCCCCAGCATTTT. This gives the protein CAWSLNYQPQHF.

The chain uses TRBV30 and TRBJ2-5; 10 positions agree with TRBD2. Germline CDR1 and CDR2: GTSNPN and SVGIG (reference sequence). V lost 3 bases and J lost 4; bases outside the gene matches: 8. The CDR3 totals 15 residues. CDR3 residues: CAWSEPSGRGETQYF. The CDR3 DNA sequence: TGTGCCTGGAGCGAGCCTAGCGGGAGAGGAGAGACCCAGTACTTC.

This chain joins TRBV28 and TRBJ1-5; D not certain. V was trimmed by 8 bases and J by 4 bases, leaving 15 bases between them. CDR1 is MDHEN, CDR2 SYDVKM, per germline. CDR3 length: 14 amino acids. CDR3: CASLGYIGNQPQHF. DNA of the CDR3: TGTGCCAGCCTGGGTTACATCGGGAATCAGCCCCAGCATTTT.

The gene calls are TRBV19 and TRBJ2-6; 7 bases line up with TRBD1. The CDR3 has 21 amino acids. CDR1 is LNHDA, CDR2 SQIVND, per germline (reference sequence). After removal of 7 bases from V and 0 bases from J, the junction contained 21 bases not matched to a gene. The CDR3 DNA is TGTGCCAGTATCAATTTAAGGGACAGCCTTTCAAGCCACTCTGGGGCCAACGTCCTGACTTTC. This sequence encodes CASINLRDSLSSHSGANVLTF.

J is TRBJ1-3 and V is TRBV4-2; perhaps TRBD1 as D (5 bases). V lost 3 bases and J 2 bases, leaving 14 bases between the germline ends. The germline V gene has CDR1 LGHNA and CDR2 YNFKEQ. This CDR3 region has 16 residues. CDR3 DNA: TGTGCCAGCAGCCAGGACGGCGGGACGGCTGGAAACACCATATATTTT. The encoded protein is CASSQDGGTAGNTIYF.

The chain combines TRBV7-8 with TRBJ1-3, with D unresolved. The germline V gene has CDR1 SGHVS and CDR2 FQNEAQ. CDR3 length: 11 amino acids. V was clipped by 3 bases and J by 8 bases, with 5 bases between them. The CDR3 reads CASSFSDTIYF. The CDR3 nucleotides are TGTGCCAGCAGCTTCTCGGACACCATATATTTT. Supplemented by reference TRBV7-8 and TRBJ1-3, the full variable domain reads GAGVSQSPRYKVAKRGQDVALRCDPISGHVSLFWYQQALGQGPEFLTYFQNEAQLDKSGLPSDRFFAERPEGSVSTLKIQRTQQEDSAVYLCASSFSDTIYFGEGSWLTVV.

J is TRBJ1-2 and V is TRBV30, with TRBD1 as a possible D gene (6 bases). Per the germline V gene, CDR1 is GTSNPN and CDR2 is SVGIG (reference sequence). There are 15 residues in the CDR3. Here the CDR3 reads CVTRVAGADGYGYTF. CDR3 nucleotides: TGTGTCACGAGGGTGGCAGGGGCCGACGGCTATGGCTACACCTTC. The variable domain in full, with the rest retrieved from reference TRBV30 and TRBJ1-2, is SQTIHQWPATLVQPVGSPLSLECTVEGTSNPNLYWYRQAAGRGLQLLFYSVGIGQISSEVPQNLSASRPQDRQFILSSKKLLLSDSGFYLCVTRVAGADGYGYTFGSGTRLTVV.

This rearrangement joins TRBV5-4 to TRBJ2-3; TRBD1 matches 8 bases. Germline V gene sequence: CDR1 SGHNT, CDR2 YYREEE (reference sequence). V shed 0 bases and J 2 bases; nucleotides not matched to a gene: 5. The CDR3 has 16 amino acids. The CDR3 DNA is TGTGCCAGCAGCTTGGGTGGACAGGGCCTCACAGATACGCAGTATTTT. Protein product: CASSLGGQGLTDTQYF. The complete variable domain, with remaining parts taken from reference TRBV5-4 and TRBJ2-3, reads ETGVTQSPTHLIKTRGQQVTLRCSSQSGHNTVSWYQQALGQGPQFIFQYYREEENGRGNFPPRFSGLQFPNYSSELNVNALELDDSALYLCASSLGGQGLTDTQYFGPGTRLTVL.

The V call is TRBV29-1, the J call TRBJ1-1; 11 nucleotides agree with TRBD1. CDR1 is SQVTM and CDR2 is ANQGSEA in the germline V gene. V shed 8 bases and J 3 bases; nucleotides not matched to a gene: 8. This CDR3 is built from 14 residues. CDR3 nucleotide sequence: TGCAGCTATACGGGACAGGGGGGTGACACTGAAGCTTTCTTT. This gives the protein CSYTGQGGDTEAFF.

V is TRBV18 and J is TRBJ1-1, with TRBD1 matching over 7 bases. CDR3 length: 14 amino acids. Germline-derived CDR1 and CDR2 are KGHSH and LQKENI. The V segment lost 5 bases and the J segment 0 bases; nucleotides outside the gene matches: 3. Here the CDR3 reads CASSTTGMNTEAFF. CDR3 sequence (DNA): TGTGCCAGCTCAACGACAGGGATGAACACTGAAGCTTTCTTT.

The V gene is TRBV27, the J gene TRBJ1-4, with D possibly being TRBD1 (6 bases). CDR3 length: 15 residues. Between the trimmed V and J ends, which lost 4 bases and 8 bases, there was a span of 17 bases. Germline lookup yields CDR1 MNHEY and CDR2 SMNVEV (reference sequence). The CDR3 loop is CASSSRAQGKEKLFF. CDR3 DNA: TGTGCCAGCAGTTCGAGAGCACAGGGCAAGGAAAAACTGTTTTTT.

This chain uses TRBV5-1 with TRBJ2-1; TRBD2 matches at 15 bases. CDR3 length: 19 amino acids. J lost 6 bases, V lost 4 bases, and 14 bases had no gene match. Germline V gene lookup returns CDR1 SGHRS and CDR2 YFSETQ. The CDR3 loop reads CASSPGLAGGSFSRNEQFF. The CDR3 DNA reads TGCGCCAGCAGCCCGGGACTAGCGGGAGGTTCCTTTTCTCGCAATGAGCAGTTCTTC. Based on the CDR3 plus reference TRBV5-1 and TRBJ2-1, the full variable domain is KAGVTQTPRYLIKTRGQQVTLSCSPISGHRSVSWYQQTPGQGLQFLFEYFSETQRNKGNFPGRFSGRQFSNSRSEMNVSTLELGDSALYLCASSPGLAGGSFSRNEQFFGPGTRLTVL.

In this sample, this clone turned up a few times. V gene TRBV11-2 combines with J gene TRBJ1-3; the D gene is possibly TRBD1 (5 bases). Trimming cost V 1 base and J 7 bases, with 8 bases left between them. CDR1 is SGHAT, CDR2 FQNNGV, per germline. CDR3 length equals 13 residues. The CDR3 here is CASSLVGGNTIYF. In DNA, the CDR3 is TGTGCCAGCAGCTTAGTCGGGGGTAACACCATATATTTT.

The J gene is TRBJ2-7, the V gene TRBV21-1; TRBD1, the table's D call, lacks a check against the DNA. TRBV21-1 is a recognized pseudogene. CDR3 size: 20 residues. The CDR3 DNA reads TGTGCCAGCAGCAAATTTTGGGTCGGGGACAGGATGAAAAAAGCCTACGAGCAGTACTTC. Amino acid sequence: CASSKFWVGDRMKKAYEQYF.